This T cell receptor (beta chain) was observed in a study of neoadjuvant anti-PD-1 for oral cavity cancer (TCRdb year 2021). In the study overall: Patients mostly received three to four biweekly doses of nivolumab at 3 mg/kg before curative-intent surgical resection. Patients who did not progress were given a fourth nivolumab dose at about day 43 and had definitive surgical resection on days 50-56. Patients with complete response, partial response or stable disease by RECIST 1.1 were defined as responders, whereas patients with progression were defined as non-responders. An approximately 30% response rate was observed in the parent correlative cohort, in which more than nine patients were included. Study-level results and caveats: Higher pretreatment blood TCRbeta clonality and lower post-treatment tumor TCRbeta clonality were correlated with higher pretreatment blood Treg/Th17 ratios. Within PBMCs, T cell clonality (Gini index) was significantly higher in non-responders than responders after neoadjuvant nivolumab. TCR analyses included only a few patients per response group, and the authors called for larger cohorts for validation.

The germline V gene (reference sequence) sets CDR1 to MNHEY and CDR2 to SMNVEV. V loses 2 bases of germline sequence and J loses 1 base, and the interval between the two ends is 9 bases. Taken from cysteine to phenylalanine, the CDR3 has 15 residues. This entry keeps only the CDR3 DNA: 45 bases, framed from base 1. For deep sequencing of PBMC libraries, mostly around 520 ng of input genomic DNA was used, and six replicates were run per sample. TCRbeta libraries were prepared with the immunoSEQ hsTCRbeta kit according to the manufacturer's instructions. The finished libraries were brought together in one pool at approximately 3 nM, which was then read using an Illumina NovaSeq 6000 S4 flow cell. Per the authors' processing: The immunoSEQ Analyzer was used for raw data preprocessing and quality control. The analysis was restricted to productive rearrangements, with each unique CDR3 amino acid sequence defining a clonotype. Using the R package tcR, the researchers computed the Gini-Simpson index as their estimate of repertoire clonality. Gini indices were compared with Student's t test, and associations with tumor size change were assessed by Pearson correlation. Here the immuneACCESS table is served through TCRdb, limited to in-frame sequences with V and J called. Missing clones are a known gap in these copies; in checked studies unresolved V genes cover under half, and the rest lacks a known reason. V, J and clone size are those of that table, while D and trimming were read from the DNA. The table for this sample lists about 14,000 clones; roughly 71% of them were counted only once. The ten largest account for 2.5% to 3.5% of the sample.

The time point label, read with the paper, signifies: before neoadjuvant nivolumab. Patients had been newly diagnosed with stage II-IVA oral cavity squamous cell carcinoma, and no prior systemic or radiation treatment had been given to the patients. The cohort was composed of patients with HPV-negative, locally advanced oral cavity squamous cell carcinoma. Peripheral blood mononuclear cells were analyzed directly and were not maintained or expanded in culture. Samples came from a longitudinal correlative study of a single-arm phase II trial of neoadjuvant nivolumab in oral cavity squamous cell carcinoma. Genomic DNA-based TCRbeta sequencing was performed on subject-matched pre- and post-treatment PBMCs and tumors from three responders and three non-responders. Peripheral blood mononuclear cells were drawn once before nivolumab treatment and a second time after treatment, when surgery took place. The Maxwell RSC DNA from Cells kit was used to isolate genomic DNA from PBMCs.

This clone was seen a few times. Its antigen is still unknown. No much larger clonotype is one base removed from it; base qualities were not supplied. Sequenced here: PBMCs, sampled before nivolumab (anti-PD-1) treatment. The chain was built from TRBV27 and TRBJ2-1; no D segment can be confidently identified. This sequence was found in a person aged 40 to 85 with oral cavity squamous cell carcinoma. The DNA is TGTGCCAGCAGTTTAAGAGGTTGGTCCTACAATGAGCAGTTCTTC. The resulting protein is CASSLRGWSYNEQFF.